This T cell receptor beta chain derives from a study of T-cell memory formation after mild COVID-19. Germline CDR1 LNHNV, CDR2 YYDKDF (reference sequence). This CDR3 contains 17 residues. The trim removed 0 bases at V and 5 bases at J, leaving 8 bases unmatched. From 5'RACE with constant-segment primers came TCR alpha and TCR beta cDNA libraries that carried sample barcodes and UMIs. TCRdb recomputed calls from the 5' RACE reads with MiXCR, one row per CDR3 protein. The table includes around 250,000 distinct CDR3 sequences, less than 20% detected once. The chain joins TRBV15 to TRBJ2-3; 10 bases map to TRBD2. This receptor was identified in an adult woman who had mild COVID-19 (a few samples of this study predate the infection). Cell type and time point are not known. The sample consisted of PBMCs or a T cell subset sorted from them (not recorded which). The CDR3 region has the DNA TGTGCCACCAGCAGAGATCGAACTAGCGGGGTAAAAGATACGCAGTATTTT. Translation: CATSRDRTSGVKDTQYF.